One sample yielded the 5 T cell receptor beta chains listed below, sequenced in a study of tumor and adjacent non-tumor tissue in lung cancer. The library came from three nested PCR rounds adapted from ARM-PCR protocols. TCRdb itself ran the multiplex PCR reads through MiXCR, one entry per CDR3 protein. The sample has around 99,000 distinct CDR3 sequences, under 65% seen once. The template was RNA from unsorted bulk tissue. More than 3 cm separated this lung sample from the edge of the tumor. Sequenced input: distant non-tumor lung tissue. The receptor set was obtained from a man aged 55 to 69 with non-small cell lung cancer.

The chain recombines TRBV11-1 with TRBJ2-1; no definite D call. The CDR3 contains 18 residues. Germline V CDR1 and CDR2: SGHAT, FQDESV (reference sequence). V was cut by 1 base and J by 14 bases, with 30 bases left in between. The chain's CDR3 is CASSLVHGSGLEVNEEFF. The CDR3 coding sequence is TGTGCCAGCAGCTTAGTCCACGGTAGTGGCCTTGAAGTAAATGAAGAGTTCTTC. The variable domain in full, completed from reference TRBV11-1 and TRBJ2-1, reads EAEVAQSPRYKITEKSQAVAFWCDPISGHATLYWYRQILGQGPELLVQFQDESVVDDSQLPKDRFSAERLKGVDSTLKIQPAELGDSAMYLCASSLVHGSGLEVNEEFFGPGTRLTVL.

As to this clonotype: Since a much larger clone is just one base distant, this may be a read error. This sequence joins TRBV6-2 or TRBV6-3 and TRBJ2-1; D may be TRBD1 or TRBD2 (5 bases each). CDR1 is MNHEY, CDR2 SVGEGT, per germline. V lost 3 bases and J 3 bases, leaving 12 bases between the germline ends. The CDR3 has 15 amino acids. The CDR3 here is CASSYRGTIYNEQFF. CDR3 coding DNA: TGTGCCAGCAGTTATCGTGGGACGATCTACAATGAGCAGTTCTTC.

In the case of this clonotype: With a much larger clone just one base away, this may be a read error. The chain combines TRBV6-2 or TRBV6-3 with TRBJ2-5; D unclear. V was shortened by 2 bases and J by 1 base, with 5 bases between the two germline ends. Germline V CDR1 and CDR2: MNHEY, SVGEGT. The CDR3 is made up of 13 amino acids. CDR3 nucleotides: TGTGCCAGCAGTTACCAGAGCCAAGAGACCCAGTACTTC. Residues: CASSYQSQETQYF.

In this sample, this clonotype turned up many times. The chain has TRBV5-1 and TRBJ1-6; 7 bases are a match to TRBD1. Germline CDR1 is SGHRS and CDR2 is YFSETQ. J gave up 9 bases and V 5 bases, and 8 bases lay outside the gene matches. The CDR3 totals 14 residues. CDR3 amino acids: CASSYQGGSSPLHF. The CDR3 DNA reads TGCGCCAGCAGTTACCAGGGGGGGAGTTCACCCCTCCACTTT.

This clonotype occurred once. Compared with germline, one end of the junction differs, possibly owing to a read error. The rearrangement joins TRBV11-1 to TRBJ2-7, with D perhaps given as TRBD1 or TRBD2 (5 bases each). The CDR3 has 14 amino acids. Looked up from germline, CDR1 is SGHAT and CDR2 is FQDESV (reference sequence). This CDR3 reads CASGLEGTFSQRYF. Here the CDR3 DNA reads TGTGCCAGCGGCTTAGAGGGGACCTTCTCCCAGCGGTACTTC.